This T cell receptor (beta chain) is from a study of shared clonotypes between healthy human individuals. In the study overall: The cohort had two women and a few men, ages 18 to 49.

Original analysis: Junction-only immunoSEQ sequences carried no quality scores, so filtering differed. Repertoires were generated with immunoSEQ multiplex PCR, while TCRdb's copy carries only in-frame clones and drops some. The V and J calls and clone size are taken from that table; D and trimming were inferred from the DNA. The repertoire includes over a million clones, about 75% of them detected once, and 1.5% sits in the top ten. General study results and limits: Blood alone was sampled, and tissue repertoires likely differ.

Trimming stripped 2 bases from V and 6 bases from J, with 6 bases between. This CDR3 region has 12 residues. Germline V gives CDR1 SGHRS, CDR2 YFSETQ. Splitting of CD4+ cells produced CD45RA+ naive and CD45RA-negative memory subsets. With respect to this clone: The antigen remains undetermined.

The source material was memory CD4+ T cells sorted from blood. Subset noted: CD45RA-negative fraction. The rearrangement uses TRBV5-1 and TRBJ2-1; no reliable D call. The TCR sequence derives from a man between 18 and 29 years old in good health. The CDR3 reads CASSFTSNEQFF. For the CDR3, the DNA is TGCGCCAGCAGCTTTACCAGCAATGAGCAGTTCTTC.